This is a list of T cell receptor beta chains from one sample in a study of T-cell memory formation after mild COVID-19. TCRdb processed the 5' RACE reads anew with MiXCR; each CDR3 protein has one entry. The top ten hold 3.5% to 5% of the sample, which has about 180,000 distinct CDR3 sequences, about 18% seen once. Sequenced sample: PBMCs or a T cell subset sorted from them (not recorded which). Source of these receptors: a young man who had mild COVID-19 (a few samples of this study predate the infection). Cell type and time point are not known. The CDR3 runs from the conserved cysteine through the conserved F or W. A D gene is named only where the DNA matches it firmly. The listing skips clone size in some rows; elsewhere it reads once, few, many or a size class.

V gene,D gene,clone size,J gene,CDR3 DNA,CDR3 protein
TRBV9,-,-,TRBJ2-6,TGTGCCAGCAGCGCTCAGGGCTCTGGGGCCAACGTCCTGACTTTC,CASSAQGSGANVLTF
TRBV7-2,-,-,TRBJ2-5,TGTGCCAGCAGCAAAGACAGGTTACAAGAGACCCAGTACTTC,CASSKDRLQETQYF
TRBV6-5,-,once,TRBJ1-2,TGTGCCAGCACCCTAGCGCAGGGCGTCGGCTATGGCTACACCTTC,CASTLAQGVGYGYTF
TRBV21-1,-,-,TRBJ1-2,TGTGCCAGCCCCACCGGACCTAACTATGGCTACACCTTC,CASPTGPNYGYTF
TRBV5-1,-,-,TRBJ2-1,TGCGCCAGCAGCTTGGGAGCCTCCTACAATGAGCAGTTCTTC,CASSLGASYNEQFF
TRBV12-3/TRBV12-4,-,few,TRBJ1-5,TGTGCCACGGGGCAGCCCCAGCATTTT,CATGQPQHF
TRBV6-2/TRBV6-3,TRBD1,few,TRBJ1-2,TGTGCCAGCAGCCCCGGGACAGGCGCAATTTTCTACACCTTC,CASSPGTGAIFYTF
TRBV4-1,-,-,TRBJ2-7,TGCGCCAGCAGCCAAGATCGCACGGAAATTAACTACGAGCAGTACTTC,CASSQDRTEINYEQYF
TRBV19,TRBD1,few,TRBJ1-6,TGTGCCAGTAGTATGCTCCCGGGACAGGGGACGTCACCCCTCCACTTT,CASSMLPGQGTSPLHF
TRBV19,TRBD2,-,TRBJ2-3,TGTGCCAGTAGTCCCCCGGGAGGGGCGTACCATACGCAGTATTTT,CASSPPGGAYHTQYF
TRBV20-1,-,few,TRBJ2-3,TGCAGTGCTAAGGGTGCAGATACGCAGTATTTT,CSAKGADTQYF
TRBV7-2,-,-,TRBJ1-3,TGTGCCAGCAGCCCTGGCACCTCTTGGGGCACCATATATTTT,CASSPGTSWGTIYF
TRBV15,-,-,TRBJ2-7,TGTGCCACCAGCAGAGATGTCAGGGAGGCCGAGCAGTACTTC,CATSRDVREAEQYF
TRBV11-2,-,few,TRBJ2-5,TGTGCCAGCAGCTCGATGACGGATCAAGAGACCCAGTACTTC,CASSSMTDQETQYF
TRBV29-1,TRBD2,few,TRBJ2-7,TGCAGCGTTGAGGCGGGGGTCGACGAGCAGTACTTC,CSVEAGVDEQYF
TRBV28,TRBD1,-,TRBJ1-1,TGTGCCAGCAGTCCATCCCCGGGACAGAGTTGGATTGAAGCTTTCTTT,CASSPSPGQSWIEAFF
TRBV12-3/TRBV12-4,-,-,TRBJ2-7,TGTGCCAGCAGTATGGGCGGCTACGAGCAGTACTTC,CASSMGGYEQYF
TRBV7-3,-,few,TRBJ1-1,TGTGCCAGCAGCGTAGGGACGGCCCCTGAAGCTTTCTTT,CASSVGTAPEAFF
TRBV4-3,TRBD1,-,TRBJ2-5,TGCGCCAGCAGCCAAGAAGTCAGGGGGAAGACCCAGTACTTC,CASSQEVRGKTQYF
TRBV6-5,-,few,TRBJ1-6,TGTGCCAGCAGCGATGGGGCCCCAAATTCACCCCTCCACTTT,CASSDGAPNSPLHF
TRBV2,-,-,TRBJ2-4,TGTGCCAGCAGCACCAGGGGGGGCAGGGACATTCAGTACTTC,CASSTRGGRDIQYF
TRBV7-2,TRBD2,few,TRBJ2-2,TGTGCCAGCAGCTTTAGACTAGCGGCCACCGGGGAGCTGTTTTTT,CASSFRLAATGELFF
TRBV23-1,-,few,TRBJ2-3,TGCGCCAGCAGTCGCTTACACACAGATACGCAGTATTTT,CASSRLHTDTQYF
TRBV5-1,TRBD2,-,TRBJ2-5,TGCGCCAGCAGCTTGGGTCCGGGGGGGCAAGAGACCCAGTACTTC,CASSLGPGGQETQYF
TRBV12-3/TRBV12-4,-,-,TRBJ1-3,TGTGCCAGCAGCCCCTCGGGACACTCTGGAAACACCATATATTTT,CASSPSGHSGNTIYF
TRBV5-6,-,many,TRBJ2-7,TGTGCCAGCAGCTTATACCACGAGCAGTACTTC,CASSLYHEQYF
TRBV7-3,-,-,TRBJ2-5,TGTGCCAGCAGCTTGAAGGGGGGGGAGACCCAGTACTTC,CASSLKGGETQYF
TRBV5-1,TRBD1,-,TRBJ1-2,TGCGCCAGCAGCTTAGGACAGGGAATGCTCTATGGCTACACCTTC,CASSLGQGMLYGYTF
TRBV12-3/TRBV12-4,-,few,TRBJ1-3,TGTGCCAGCAGTTTTGACAATCTTGGAAACACCATATATTTT,CASSFDNLGNTIYF
TRBV4-2,TRBD1,-,TRBJ2-6,TGTGCCAGCAGCCGGACAGGGGGCGCAGCTGGGGCCAACGTCCTGACTTTC,CASSRTGGAAGANVLTF
TRBV6-1,-,-,TRBJ1-1,TGTGCCAGCAGGACCCTCTTCGCAGGGAGCACTGAAGCTTTCTTT,CASRTLFAGSTEAFF
TRBV12-3/TRBV12-4,-,few,TRBJ1-3,TGTGCCAGCAGTTTAGGGATCACTGGAAACACCATATATTTT,CASSLGITGNTIYF
TRBV15,-,-,TRBJ1-1,TGTGCCACCAGCAGAGATCTCATAGGGGGATCTGAAGCTTTCTTT,CATSRDLIGGSEAFF
TRBV7-3,-,few,TRBJ2-3,TGTGCCAGCAGCTTAAGTGCTAGGACAGATACGCAGTATTTT,CASSLSARTDTQYF
TRBV5-1,-,-,TRBJ2-5,TGCGCCAGCAGCTTGTGGTCGAAAGAAGAGACCCAGTACTTC,CASSLWSKEETQYF
TRBV28,-,many,TRBJ1-1,TGTGCCAGCAGTTTCTCCAGGGGTGAAGCTTTCTTT,CASSFSRGEAFF
TRBV5-5,-,-,TRBJ2-1,TGTGCCAGCAGGGTGGGGCCAGGGCCAGCCTACAATGAGCAGTTCTTC,CASRVGPGPAYNEQFF
TRBV7-9,-,-,TRBJ2-3,TGTGCCAGCAGCGATCGAGGGGGGCAGGAGGGTACGCAGTATTTT,CASSDRGGQEGTQYF
TRBV7-2,-,few,TRBJ1-1,TGTGCCAGCAGCTCTAACCCTATCGTCAGGGGCACTGAAGCTTTCTTT,CASSSNPIVRGTEAFF
TRBV7-9,-,few,TRBJ1-2,TGTGCCAGCAGCCCCGGGCCACCCCAAGAGGCGTATGGCTACACCTTC,CASSPGPPQEAYGYTF
TRBV5-5,-,few,TRBJ1-5,TGTGCCAGCAGCTCAAAGGGGGTTGATCAGCCCCAGCATTTT,CASSSKGVDQPQHF
TRBV28,TRBD1,-,TRBJ2-7,TGTGCCAGCAGCCCGTCAGGGGGCGCGCATCACTACGAGCAGTACTTC,CASSPSGGAHHYEQYF
TRBV6-5,-,once,TRBJ2-5,TGTGCCAGCAGTCCACGGGGCCTTCGGGAGACCCAGTACTTC,CASSPRGLRETQYF
TRBV4-3,-,-,TRBJ1-3,TGCGCCAGCAGCCAAGGATGGGGGGATGGAAACACCATATATTTT,CASSQGWGDGNTIYF
TRBV7-3,-,-,TRBJ2-2,TGTGCCAGCAGCCAAATACTGAACACCGGGGAGCTGTTTTTT,CASSQILNTGELFF
TRBV7-2,TRBD1,many,TRBJ1-3,TGTGCCAGCAGCTTTGGGACAGGGGGGACCATATATTTT,CASSFGTGGTIYF
TRBV18,TRBD1,-,TRBJ2-7,TGTGCCAGCTCACCACCGGGACAGGGGGCCTATTACGAGCAGTACTTC,CASSPPGQGAYYEQYF
TRBV4-1,-,few,TRBJ2-4,TGCGCCAGCAGCCAGCCCCTAGCCAAAAACATTCAGTACTTC,CASSQPLAKNIQYF
TRBV5-6,-,once,TRBJ2-2,TGTGCCAGCAGCTTGGCCGCCGGGCCGCCTCCGAACACCGGGGAGCTGTTTTTT,CASSLAAGPPPNTGELFF
TRBV6-5,-,-,TRBJ2-3,TGTGCCAGCAGCCGAGGAGGGGAGGATACGCAGTATTTT,CASSRGGEDTQYF
TRBV5-6,-,-,TRBJ2-3,TGTGCCAGCAGCTTGACTAATACGCAGTATTTT,CASSLTNTQYF
TRBV21-1,-,few,TRBJ1-5,TGTGCCAGCAGCAATCAGCCCCAGCATTTT,CASSNQPQHF